This is a list of T cell receptor beta chains from one sample in a study of blood T cell repertoires in COVID-19. TCRdb's table, derived via immunoSEQ multiplex PCR, lists solely in-frame clones and lacks some. The data show 270,000 or so clones, approximately 82% seen once. Sequencing was carried out using peripheral blood. These receptors all come from a woman aged 18-35 years with acute or convalescent COVID-19. CDR3s include the opening cysteine and the closing phenylalanine or tryptophan. D genes are given only for firm matches. Clone size is stated in some rows and not others, as once, few, many or a class when expanded.

J,V,D,size,CDR3,DNA
TRBJ2-1,TRBV7-8,TRBD2,NA,CASSLSRSMGASGEYNEQFF,TGTGCCAGCAGCTTAAGCCGATCCATGGGGGCTAGCGGGGAATACAATGAGCAGTTCTTC
TRBJ2-7,TRBV18,TRBD2,NA,CASSPPTSGGDSSYEQYF,TGTGCCAGCTCACCACCGACTAGCGGAGGGGATAGCTCCTACGAGCAGTACTTC
TRBJ2-1,TRBV6-7,NA,few,CASSYTSISEQFF,TGTGCCAGCAGTTACACTTCGATATCTGAGCAGTTCTTC
TRBJ1-4,TRBV4-1,TRBD1,NA,CASSQVGTDEKLFF,TGCGCCAGCAGCCAAGTAGGGACAGACGAAAAACTGTTTTTT
TRBJ1-2,TRBV25-1,NA,few,CASRGQGNYGYTF,TGTGCCAGCAGGGGACAAGGAAACTATGGCTACACCTTC
TRBJ2-7,TRBV3-1/TRBV3-2,TRBD1,NA,CASSQRDRGTHEQYF,TGTGCCAGCAGCCAGAGGGACAGGGGGACCCACGAGCAGTACTTC
TRBJ2-5,TRBV7-3,TRBD1,NA,CASSSPRDRGPETQYF,TGTGCCAGCAGCTCCCCCCGGGACAGGGGGCCGGAGACCCAGTACTTC
TRBJ2-3,TRBV9,NA,NA,CASSVAGVDTDTQYF,TGTGCCAGCAGCGTAGCCGGGGTGGACACAGATACGCAGTATTTT
TRBJ2-1,TRBV19,TRBD2,NA,CASSISGTYNEQFF,TGTGCCAGTAGTATTAGCGGGACCTACAATGAGCAGTTCTTC
TRBJ2-3,TRBV6-6,TRBD1,NA,CASSYGTGGFDTQYF,TGTGCCAGCAGTTACGGGACAGGGGGATTTGATACGCAGTATTTT
TRBJ2-3,TRBV21-1,NA,NA,CASSTCGREGPGDTQYF,TGTGCCAGCAGCACCTGTGGGCGGGAGGGCCCAGGAGATACGCAGTATTTT
TRBJ2-7,TRBV29-1,NA,once,CSVVGLRYEQYF,TGCAGCGTGGTGGGACTGCGCTACGAGCAGTACTTC
TRBJ2-5,TRBV4-2,TRBD1,NA,CASSQESIGTGEKETQYF,TGTGCCAGCAGCCAAGAAAGTATAGGGACAGGGGAAAAAGAGACCCAGTACTTC
TRBJ1-1,TRBV6-5,TRBD1,NA,CASTTKGGGTEAFF,TGTGCCAGCACCACTAAAGGGGGCGGCACTGAAGCTTTCTTT
TRBJ2-7,TRBV3-1/TRBV3-2,NA,NA,CASSSLGDEQYF,TGTGCCAGCAGCTCCCTAGGGGACGAGCAGTACTTC
TRBJ2-5,TRBV7-8,TRBD2,NA,CATRLAGVLQETQYF,TGTGCCACCAGACTAGCGGGAGTATTGCAAGAGACCCAGTACTTC
TRBJ1-4,TRBV30,TRBD1,once,CAWSKGTGNEKLFF,TGTGCCTGGAGTAAAGGGACAGGAAATGAAAAACTGTTTTTT
TRBJ1-1,TRBV28,TRBD1,NA,CASSLELGQKNTEAFF,TGTGCCAGCAGTTTAGAGTTGGGACAGAAGAACACTGAAGCTTTCTTT
TRBJ2-2,TRBV24-1,NA,NA,CATSTRETNTGELFF,TGTGCCACCAGCACCCGTGAGACGAACACCGGGGAGCTGTTTTTT
TRBJ2-1,TRBV27,TRBD1,NA,CASSPRGLYNEQFF,TGTGCCAGCAGTCCCAGGGGGCTCTACAATGAGCAGTTCTTC
TRBJ2-4,TRBV29-1,NA,NA,CSVGPMIGEVSKNIQYF,TGCAGCGTTGGCCCCATGATCGGGGAGGTTTCCAAAAACATTCAGTACTTC
TRBJ2-5,TRBV7-2,NA,NA,CASSPGPGRGETQYF,TGTGCCAGCAGCCCCGGCCCGGGCAGGGGAGAGACCCAGTACTTC
TRBJ2-7,TRBV6-5,TRBD1,many,CASRDPATGGYEQYF,TGTGCCAGCAGGGATCCAGCGACAGGGGGCTACGAGCAGTACTTC
TRBJ2-3,TRBV7-3,NA,NA,CASSLNSGSDTQYF,TGTGCCAGCAGCTTAAATAGCGGCTCGGATACGCAGTATTTT
TRBJ2-1,TRBV28,NA,once,CASTRGAWQNNEQFF,TGTGCCAGCACCAGGGGGGCTTGGCAGAACAATGAGCAGTTCTTC
TRBJ2-1,TRBV7-9,NA,NA,CAGLKDREGNEQFF,TGTGCCGGGCTTAAGGACAGGGAGGGGAATGAGCAGTTCTTC